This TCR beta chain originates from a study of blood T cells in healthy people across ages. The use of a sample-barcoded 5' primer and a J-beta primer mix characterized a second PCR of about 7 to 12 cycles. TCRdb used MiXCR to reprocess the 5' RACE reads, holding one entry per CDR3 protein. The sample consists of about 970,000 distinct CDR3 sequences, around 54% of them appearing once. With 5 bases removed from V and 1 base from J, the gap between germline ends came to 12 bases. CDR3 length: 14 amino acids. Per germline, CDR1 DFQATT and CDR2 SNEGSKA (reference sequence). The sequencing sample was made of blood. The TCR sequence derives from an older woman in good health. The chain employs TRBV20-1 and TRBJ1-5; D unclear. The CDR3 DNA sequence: TGCAGTGCTGGATCGCGATTGAGCAATCAGCCCCAGCATTTT. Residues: CSAGSRLSNQPQHF.